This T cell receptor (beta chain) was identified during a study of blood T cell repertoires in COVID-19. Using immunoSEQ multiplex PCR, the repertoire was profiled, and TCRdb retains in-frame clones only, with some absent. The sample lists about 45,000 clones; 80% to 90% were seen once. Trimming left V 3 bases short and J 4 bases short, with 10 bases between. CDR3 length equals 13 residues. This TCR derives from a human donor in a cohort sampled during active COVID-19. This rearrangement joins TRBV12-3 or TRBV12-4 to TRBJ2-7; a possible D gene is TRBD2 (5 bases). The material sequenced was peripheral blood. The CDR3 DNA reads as TGTGCCAGCAGTTTCGCGGGTGAATACGAGCAGTACTTC. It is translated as CASSFAGEYEQYF.